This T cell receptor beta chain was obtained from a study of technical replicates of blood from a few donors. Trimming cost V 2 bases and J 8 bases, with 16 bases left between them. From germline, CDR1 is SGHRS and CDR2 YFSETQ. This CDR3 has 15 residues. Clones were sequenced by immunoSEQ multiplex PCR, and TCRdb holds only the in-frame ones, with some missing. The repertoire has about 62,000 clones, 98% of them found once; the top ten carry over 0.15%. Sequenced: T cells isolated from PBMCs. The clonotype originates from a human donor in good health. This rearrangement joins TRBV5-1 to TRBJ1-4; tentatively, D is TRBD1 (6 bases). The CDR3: CASSLGQPTIEKLFF. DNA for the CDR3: TGCGCCAGCAGCTTAGGACAGCCTACTATCGAAAAACTGTTTTTT.